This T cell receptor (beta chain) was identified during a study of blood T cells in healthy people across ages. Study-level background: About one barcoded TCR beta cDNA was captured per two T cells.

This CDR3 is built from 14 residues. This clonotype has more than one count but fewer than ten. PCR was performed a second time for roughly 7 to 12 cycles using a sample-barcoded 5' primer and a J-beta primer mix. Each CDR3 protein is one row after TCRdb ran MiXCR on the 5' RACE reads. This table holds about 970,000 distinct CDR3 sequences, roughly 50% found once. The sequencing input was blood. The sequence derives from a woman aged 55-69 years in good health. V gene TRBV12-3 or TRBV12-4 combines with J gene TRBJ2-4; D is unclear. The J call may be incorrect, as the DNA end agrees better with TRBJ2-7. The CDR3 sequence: CASSFFGGYYEQYF. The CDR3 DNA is TGTGCCAGCAGTTTCTTCGGCGGCTACTACGAGCAGTACTTC.